The clone carrying this T cell receptor (beta chain) was detected once. The antigen is undetermined. The length of the CDR3 is 14 residues. Germline loops: CDR1 MNHEY, CDR2 SMNVEV (reference sequence). V dropped 5 bases and J dropped 3 bases, with 8 bases sitting between them. Unique molecular identifiers were built into the TCRbeta library. Each CDR3 protein gets one entry after TCRdb re-called the PCR reads with MiXCR. The sample has about 350,000 distinct CDR3 sequences; roughly 16% are singletons. These data come from a study of T-cell reconstitution after alpha-beta-depleted transplantation in children. Study-level findings and limits: From newly produced T cells came most of the T-cell counts and diversity one year after transplant.

This material consisted of PBMCs, mostly from graft donor cells, taken 360 days after TCRalphabeta/CD19-depleted stem cell transplant. This sequence originates from a male patient between 2 and 15 years old who had a stem cell transplant for acute lymphoblastic leukemia, so the T cells may come from the graft donor. This chain uses TRBV27 with TRBJ2-6; D is undetermined. The CDR3 DNA is TGTGCCAGCAGTGAAGGGTTTGGGGCCAACGTCCTGACTTTC. Amino acids: CASSEGFGANVLTF.